These 31 T cell receptor beta chains share one sample of origin, sequenced in a study of cytomegalovirus exposure and HLA in healthy donors. Use of 60 Vbeta and 13 Jbeta primers characterized the PCR. Method: immunoSEQ multiplex PCR; TCRdb's copy keeps in-frame clones and lacks some. The data contain approximately 220,000 clones, 82% of them seen just once; the ten biggest clones take up approximately 5.7%. The sample consisted of PBMCs. These receptors were taken from a man between 35 and 55 years old in good health and CMV-seropositive.

This rearrangement joins TRBV28 to TRBJ1-2, with D possibly TRBD1 on 6 matching bases. CDR3 length: 15 amino acids. CDR1 and CDR2 from the germline V gene are MDHEN and SYDVKM. The V end was cut by 3 bases, the J end by 1 base, with 12 bases between. CDR3 bases: TGTGCCAGCAGTTTTGGGGGGGCCTATAACTATGGCTACACCTTC. Protein product: CASSFGGAYNYGYTF.

The chain carries TRBV6-5 and TRBJ2-7; maybe TRBD2 (6 bases). Trimming took 0 bases from V and 1 from J, leaving 13 bases between them. This CDR3 spans 16 amino acids. Germline-derived CDR1 and CDR2 are MNHEY and SVGAGI. The CDR3 nucleotides read TGTGCCAGCAGTTACTCGGCTAGCGCAATATCCTACGAGCAGTACTTC. Its protein is CASSYSASAISYEQYF.

The chain links TRBV19 to TRBJ2-1; tentative D call: TRBD1 (5 bases). CDR1 is LNHDA, CDR2 SQIVND, per germline (reference sequence). The germline V and J ends were trimmed by 7 bases and 4 bases, with 17 bases remaining between them. The CDR3 runs to 15 residues. CDR3 nucleotides: TGTGCCAGTACCAATGGGGCAGGTCTGTACAATGAGCAGTTCTTC. Its protein is CASTNGAGLYNEQFF.

The rearrangement links TRBV6-5 to TRBJ1-2; D gene ambiguous. Germline V gene data show CDR1 as MNHEY and CDR2 as SVGAGI. The CDR3 runs 13 residues. V lost 5 bases, J lost 8 bases, and 15 bases lay in between. The DNA of the CDR3 is TGTGCCAGCAGTCACCAGGAGGCGGGGGGCTACACCTTC. Its protein product is CASSHQEAGGYTF.

The rearrangement joins TRBV27 to TRBJ2-1; 8 nucleotides agree with TRBD2. The CDR3 extends over 17 amino acids. CDR1 is MNHEY, CDR2 SMNVEV, per germline (reference sequence). With V trimmed by 6 bases and J by 8 bases, 18 bases remained unmatched. As DNA, the CDR3 is TGTGCCAGCAGAGTCTATAGCCCCCCAGGACTAGCAGATGAGCAGTTCTTC. Translating it yields CASRVYSPPGLADEQFF.

The CDR3 protein is CASSAWAGGGGNEQFF. CDR3 sequence (DNA): TGTGCCAGCAGCGCATGGGCGGGAGGGGGTGGGAATGAGCAGTTCTTC. The chain is built from TRBV14 and TRBJ2-1; 9 nucleotides match TRBD2. V lost 5 bases to trimming and J lost 7 bases; unmatched junction nucleotides: 12. This CDR3 contains 16 residues. Germline CDR1 SGHDN, CDR2 FVKESK.

The rearrangement uses TRBV7-9 and TRBJ2-1, with D unclear. V lost 6 bases, J lost 8 bases, and 14 bases lay in between. The CDR3 loop spans 13 amino acids. The germline gives CDR1 SEHNR, CDR2 FQNEAQ (reference sequence). This CDR3 reads CASRSVLTDEQFF. Here the CDR3 DNA reads TGTGCCAGCAGATCAGTGCTTACCGATGAGCAGTTCTTC.

V usage is TRBV6-1 and J usage is TRBJ2-7; D perhaps matches TRBD2 (5 bases). This CDR3 region has 13 residues. Trimming stripped 8 bases from V and 0 bases from J, with 11 bases between. Germline V CDR1 and CDR2: MNHNS, SASEGT. CDR3: CASHGLSSYEQYV. CDR3 sequence (DNA): TGTGCCAGCCACGGACTGAGCTCCTACGAGCAGTACGTC.

The chain uses TRBV29-1 and TRBJ2-5, with D possibly being TRBD2 (6 bases). The germline V gene encodes CDR1 SQVTM and CDR2 ANQGSEA. Trimming pared 7 bases from V and 5 bases from J, leaving 14 bases between. The CDR3 totals 12 residues. The CDR3 sequence is CSGGLPWETQYF. DNA of the CDR3: TGCAGCGGAGGACTACCATGGGAGACCCAGTACTTC.

The chain is built from TRBV9 and TRBJ2-1; 10 bases fit TRBD2. CDR1 and CDR2 from the germline V gene are SGDLS and YYNGEE. Trimming removed 4 bases from V and 3 bases from J; junction bases left unmatched: 13. This CDR3 is built from 18 residues. The CDR3: CASSPAPAGGSVYNEQFF. CDR3 DNA: TGTGCCAGCAGCCCAGCCCCAGCGGGAGGGAGCGTCTACAATGAGCAGTTCTTC.

This clone was detected only a few times. The chain couples TRBV6-1 to TRBJ1-4, with 7 bases that match TRBD1. This CDR3 has 13 residues. CDR1 MNHNS and CDR2 SASEGT come from the germline V gene. Unmatched junction bases numbered 7, after V lost 9 bases and J lost 6 bases. In DNA, the CDR3 is TGTGCCAGTAAACCGGGACAGCATGAAAAACTGTTTTTT. It encodes CASKPGQHEKLFF.

Only a few counts were recorded for this clone. The chain uses TRBV6-1 and TRBJ2-7; 7 nucleotides match TRBD1. The CDR3 runs 14 residues. V lost 8 bases and J lost 0; bases outside the gene matches: 7. The germline gives CDR1 MNHNS, CDR2 SASEGT. The CDR3 DNA is TGTGCCAGCGAGGGGGCGAAACACTCCTACGAGCAGTACGTC. Residues: CASEGAKHSYEQYV.

The chain has TRBV18 and TRBJ1-5, with TRBD1 matching over 7 bases. With V trimmed by 2 bases and J by 6 bases, 1 base remained unmatched. The CDR3 is 13 amino acids. The germline V gene encodes CDR1 KGHSH and CDR2 LQKENI. The CDR3, as DNA: TGTGCCAGCTCACCATGGACAGGTCAGCCCCAGCATTTT. Residues: CASSPWTGQPQHF.

The chain couples TRBV7-2 to TRBJ1-3; no definite D call. V was trimmed by 2 bases and J by 11 bases, leaving 19 bases between them. From germline, CDR1 is SGHTA and CDR2 FQGNSA. The CDR3 has 15 amino acids. The CDR3 loop reads CASSLRPRTTNAIYF. The CDR3, as DNA: TGTGCCAGCAGCTTACGGCCGAGGACGACTAATGCCATATATTTT.

The chain has TRBV30 and TRBJ1-3, with TRBD1 matching 11 bases. The CDR3 consists of 15 residues. The trim removed 3 bases at V and 5 bases at J, leaving 6 bases unmatched. Germline V gene sequence: CDR1 GTSNPN, CDR2 SVGIG (reference sequence). The CDR3 DNA sequence: TGTGCCTGGAGCTCCGGGACAGGGGGTAGAAACACCATATATTTT. This gives the protein CAWSSGTGGRNTIYF.

This clone was seen ten or more times. The chain employs TRBV4-1 and TRBJ2-1; 7 nucleotides align to TRBD1. V was pared by 4 bases and J by 5 bases, with 5 bases of the junction left unmatched. Germline values: CDR1 MGHRA, CDR2 YSYEKL. The CDR3 sequence is 14 residues long. The DNA for the CDR3 is TGCGCCAGCAGCCTGAGGGACAGTGACAATGAGCAGTTCTTC. Translation gives CASSLRDSDNEQFF.

CDR3 protein: CASSLSVGNTIYF. As DNA, the CDR3 is TGTGCCAGCAGTTTATCGGTAGGAAACACCATATATTTT. This chain joins TRBV28 and TRBJ1-3; no clear D. Trimming cost V 1 base and J 4 bases, with 5 bases left between them. Germline lookup yields CDR1 MDHEN and CDR2 SYDVKM. This CDR3 is built from 13 residues. Drawing the rest from reference TRBV28 and TRBJ1-3, the complete variable domain is DVKVTQSSRYLVKRTGEKVFLECVQDMDHENMFWYRQDPGLGLRLIYFSYDVKMKEKGDIPEGYSVSREKKERFSLILESASTNQTSMYLCASSLSVGNTIYFGEGSWLTVV.

The chain is built from TRBV9 and TRBJ2-1; 7 bases line up with TRBD2. CDR3 length equals 15 residues. V trimming: 0 bases; J trimming: 3 bases; junction bases outside the gene matches: 3. The germline gives CDR1 SGDLS, CDR2 YYNGEE. CDR3 nucleotide sequence: TGTGCCAGCAGCGTAGGGGAGGGGAGCTACAATGAGCAGTTCTTC. Translating gives CASSVGEGSYNEQFF.

The chain carries TRBV9 and TRBJ1-1; D unresolved. V was trimmed by 3 bases and J by 6 bases, leaving 15 bases between them. This CDR3 is 14 amino acids long. From germline, CDR1 is SGDLS and CDR2 YYNGEE. DNA for the CDR3: TGTGCCAGCAGCGGCGCGGAGGCCCCCGCTGAAGCTTTCTTT. The encoded protein is CASSGAEAPAEAFF.

The chain is built from TRBV14 and TRBJ1-1; a weak D match, TRBD1 (6 bases). This CDR3 is built from 17 residues. Looked up from germline, CDR1 is SGHDN and CDR2 is FVKESK. The V end was cut by 0 bases, the J end by 0 bases, with 14 bases between. Here the CDR3 DNA reads TGTGCCAGCAGCCAAGATATCACAGGGAGATTGAACACTGAAGCTTTCTTT. This codes for CASSQDITGRLNTEAFF. The full variable domain, rest sourced from reference TRBV14 and TRBJ1-1, is EAGVTQFPSHSVIEKGQTVTLRCDPISGHDNLYWYRRVMGKEIKFLLHFVKESKQDESGMPNNRFLAERTGGTYSTLKVQPAELEDSGVYFCASSQDITGRLNTEAFFGQGTRLTVV.

In DNA, the CDR3 is TGTGCCAGCAGTGAAGTCCCCGTCGACACTGAAGCTTTCTTT. Translating gives CASSEVPVDTEAFF. The J gene is TRBJ1-1, the V gene TRBV6-1, with no clear D. CDR1 and CDR2 from the germline V gene are MNHNS and SASEGT. This CDR3 is built from 14 residues. Trimming removed 1 base from V and 3 bases from J, with 9 bases in between.

V and J are TRBV6-1 and TRBJ2-1; D is possibly TRBD2 (5 bases). Trimming removed 1 base at V and 0 bases at J, with 7 bases between. Germline loops: CDR1 MNHNS, CDR2 SASEGT. CDR3 length equals 15 residues. The CDR3 sequence: CASSEGLASYNEQFF. CDR3 in DNA: TGTGCCAGCAGTGAAGGGCTAGCCTCCTACAATGAGCAGTTCTTC.

The V gene is TRBV6-5, the J gene TRBJ1-1; 8 positions match TRBD1. V lost 7 bases, J lost 5 bases, and 9 bases stayed unmatched. This CDR3 contains 14 residues. CDR1 and CDR2 (germline): MNHEY, SVGAGI. The CDR3 is CASNFQGAGTEAFF. The CDR3, as DNA: TGTGCCAGCAATTTTCAGGGGGCAGGAACTGAAGCTTTCTTT.

J is TRBJ2-5 and V is TRBV15; the D is unclear. CDR1 is LNHNV and CDR2 is YYDKDF in the germline V gene (reference sequence). With 6 bases removed from V and 2 bases from J, the gap between germline ends came to 13 bases. The CDR3 is 14 amino acids. CDR3 DNA: TGTGCCACCAGGGAGTGGCCCCCTCAAGAGACCCAGTACTTC. Its protein is CATREWPPQETQYF.

This chain uses TRBV4-1 with TRBJ1-3; D call uncertain. Deletions cut 0 bases from V and 3 bases from J, with 3 bases between. Germline-derived CDR1 and CDR2 are MGHRA and YSYEKL. The CDR3 is 13 amino acids. CDR3 DNA sequence: TGCGCCAGCAGCCAAGATCTTGGAAACACCATATATTTT. Its translation: CASSQDLGNTIYF.

The chain links TRBV4-1 to TRBJ2-2; perhaps TRBD1 as D (5 bases). Per germline, CDR1 MGHRA and CDR2 YSYEKL. The ends were cut back, 5 bases at V and 4 bases at J, with 20 bases in the middle. This CDR3 has 17 residues. CDR3 loop: CASSVFDSKGGTGELFF. The CDR3 region has the DNA TGCGCCAGCAGCGTTTTCGACAGCAAGGGCGGCACCGGGGAGCTGTTTTTT.

This clone was observed a single time. The chain couples TRBV15 to TRBJ1-5; the D is unclear. The CDR3 runs to 20 residues. Germline CDR1 and CDR2: LNHNV and YYDKDF (reference sequence). V shed 3 bases and J shed 0 bases, with 24 bases lying between them. CDR3 coding DNA: TGTGCCACCAGCAGGGAGTATATCCCACCTCCGGGGAGTAGCAATCAGCCCCAGCATTTT. It specifies CATSREYIPPPGSSNQPQHF. The entire variable domain, with the rest obtained from reference TRBV15 and TRBJ1-5, is as follows: DAMVIQNPRYQVTQFGKPVTLSCSQTLNHNVMYWYQQKSSQAPKLLFHYYDKDFNNEADTPDNFQSRRPNTSFCFLDIRSPGLGDTAMYLCATSREYIPPPGSSNQPQHFGDGTRLSIL.

V gene TRBV5-1 combines with J gene TRBJ2-1; possibly TRBD1 for D (6 bases). V lost 7 bases and J 9 bases, leaving 14 bases between the germline ends. The V gene's germline CDR1 is SGHRS and CDR2 YFSETQ. There are 12 residues in the CDR3. The DNA for the CDR3 is TGCGCCAGCCAATACAGGGACGGTGAGCAGTTCTTC. As protein: CASQYRDGEQFF.

The chain has TRBV7-2 and TRBJ1-2; TRBD1 matches 9 bases. CDR1 is SGHTA, CDR2 FQGNSA, per germline. CDR3 length: 17 amino acids. J was trimmed by 4 bases and V by 3 bases; bases with no gene match: 12. The CDR3, as DNA: TGTGCCAGCAGCTTGACCGGGACAGGGTATTTTGGCTATGGCTACACCTTC. Its protein product is CASSLTGTGYFGYGYTF. The full variable domain, completed using reference TRBV7-2 and TRBJ1-2, is GAGVSQSPSNKVTEKGKDVELRCDPISGHTALYWYRQSLGQGLEFLIYFQGNSAPDKSGLPSDRFSAERTGGSVSTLTIQRTQQEDSAVYLCASSLTGTGYFGYGYTFGSGTRLTVV.

In this sample, this clone turned up a few times. V is TRBV29-1 and J is TRBJ2-7, with 11 bases lining up with TRBD2. Per the germline V gene, CDR1 is SQVTM and CDR2 is ANQGSEA. This CDR3 is 14 amino acids long. V lost 7 bases, J lost 4 bases, and 9 bases stayed unmatched. CDR3 sequence: CSASGASGRYEQYF. The DNA for the CDR3 is TGCAGCGCCTCAGGGGCTAGCGGGAGGTACGAGCAGTACTTC.

CDR3 bases: TGTGCCAGCAGCTCAGGACAGCTTCAAGCTTTCTTT. Translating gives CASSSGQLQAFF. The rearrangement links TRBV2 to TRBJ1-1; D is possibly TRBD1 (6 bases). This CDR3 region has 12 residues. The germline V and J ends were trimmed by 6 bases and 9 bases, with 14 bases remaining between them. The germline gives CDR1 SNHLY, CDR2 FYNNEI.